The T cell receptor beta chain described here comes from a study of blood T cell repertoires in COVID-19. Study details: Whether acute or convalescent, the COVID-19 samples came from the United States, Italy and Spain. Sources were T cells, B-cell-depleted T cells, or PBMCs; the material itself was cDNA or gDNA.

This clone was detected only once. Patients at the Seattle site were enrolled during active infection and followed longitudinally. The authors' processing: Quantification of nucleated cells was approximated via reference gene primer amplification. Libraries were prepared by immunoSEQ multiplex PCR; TCRdb keeps only in-frame clonotypes and omits some of them. D and trimming come from the DNA, and the V and J calls and clone size come from that table. The sample gives about 170,000 clones, around four fifths of which show up once; approximately 8.1% is in the top ten. With 5 bases removed from V and 0 bases from J, the gap between germline ends came to 17 bases. Per germline, CDR1 SGHVS and CDR2 FNYEAQ. The CDR3 has 17 amino acids.

This TCR was recovered from a woman over 75 with COVID-19, enrolled during active disease. This sequence joins TRBV7-6 and TRBJ2-1; tentative D call: TRBD2 (6 bases). Sequenced: peripheral blood. The CDR3 region has the DNA TGTGCCAGCAGCCCCCTGAGCGGGCTGAGCTCCTACAATGAGCAGTTCTTC. Translation: CASSPLSGLSSYNEQFF.